The subject of this entry is one T cell receptor beta chain. As processed by the authors: Researchers report that nucleated cell counts were estimated from reference gene primer amplification. This table comes from immunoSEQ multiplex PCR, and its TCRdb copy is limited to in-frame clones, with some not included. V and J calls plus clone size are reproduced from that table; the DNA served to infer D and trimming. The sample holds under 200,000 clones, roughly 84% seen once. The J segment lost 2 bases and the V segment lost 2 bases, leaving 6 bases of the junction unmatched. The CDR3 is made up of 16 amino acids. Germline CDR1 reads MNHEY; CDR2 reads SVGEGT. The source of the sample is a study of blood T cell repertoires in COVID-19. Across the whole study: There were acute and convalescent COVID-19 samples, and they came from the United States, Italy and Spain. The cDNA or gDNA used as material had been derived from T cells, B-cell-depleted T cells, or PBMCs.

The sequenced sample consisted of peripheral blood. The chain is built from TRBV6-2 or TRBV6-3 and TRBJ1-5; 7 bases line up with TRBD1. The sequence derives from a human donor in a cohort sampled during active COVID-19. The chain's CDR3 is CASSYDREGGNQPQHF. CDR3 nucleotide sequence: TGTGCCAGCAGTTACGACAGGGAAGGGGGCAATCAGCCCCAGCATTTT.